The rows below give T cell receptor beta chains drawn from one sample of a study of beta chain features in type 1 diabetes. Only in-frame clones appear in the TCRdb table, and some are missing; sequencing was by immunoSEQ multiplex PCR. The repertoire holds 130,000 to 150,000 clones, 9.2% seen once, with approximately 0.68% in the top ten. Material: central memory CD4+ T cells from blood. These receptors all come from a young man in good health. CDR3s include the opening cysteine and the closing phenylalanine or tryptophan. Fields, in order: CDR3 DNA, CDR3 protein, D gene, V gene, clone size, J gene. A D gene is named only where the DNA matches it firmly. Not every row has a clone size; where given, it reads once, few, many or a size class.

TGTGCCAGTACTGGCTCCGGTCAGGGTAATCAGCCCCAGCATTTT	CASTGSGQGNQPQHF	.	TRBV19	.	TRBJ1-5
TGTGCCAGCACCTTGAACCCGGGGTCCACAGATACGCAGTATTTT	CASTLNPGSTDTQYF	.	TRBV7-2	.	TRBJ2-3
TGTGCCAGCAGCACACAGGCGGGCAGGGGGAACTATGGCTACACCTTC	CASSTQAGRGNYGYTF	TRBD1	TRBV7-9	.	TRBJ1-2
TGTGCCAGCAGCTCTAACGGACTAGCGGGTGGGAATGAGCAGTTCTTC	CASSSNGLAGGNEQFF	TRBD2	TRBV7-3	.	TRBJ2-1
TGTGCCAGCAGCCAACAACAGGGGCGGACTGAAGCTTTCTTT	CASSQQQGRTEAFF	TRBD1	TRBV7-8	.	TRBJ1-1
TGTGCCAGCAGCCCACGGACTAGCTTCTACGAGCAGTACTTC	CASSPRTSFYEQYF	TRBD2	TRBV7-2	.	TRBJ2-7
TGTGCCAGCACCAGGGACAGGGGCGACGAGCAGTACTTC	CASTRDRGDEQYF	TRBD1	TRBV7-2	.	TRBJ2-7
TGTGCCAGCAGCCGGACTAGCGGGGGGCCCCAACGCACAGATACGCAGTATTTT	CASSRTSGGPQRTDTQYF	TRBD2	TRBV7-6	.	TRBJ2-3
TGTGCCAGCAGCGGGAGCTACGAGCAGTACTTC	CASSGSYEQYF	TRBD2	TRBV10-3	few	TRBJ2-7
TGTGCCAGCAGCCCCACCGGGGGTGAGCAGTTCTTC	CASSPTGGEQFF	.	TRBV5-6	few	TRBJ2-1
TGTGCCAGCAGCCCTCACCCGGGACAGGGAAATCAGCCCCAGCATTTT	CASSPHPGQGNQPQHF	TRBD1	TRBV7-2	.	TRBJ1-5
TGCGCCAGCAGCCAAGATAGCCAGCGGACTAACTACGAGCAGTACTTC	CASSQDSQRTNYEQYF	.	TRBV4-1	.	TRBJ2-7
TGTGCCAGCAGCCTCAACCCGGGACAGGCAAAATCAACTAATGAAAAACTGTTTTTT	CASSLNPGQAKSTNEKLFF	TRBD1	TRBV9	.	TRBJ1-4
TGTGCCAGCAGCCCCCGGGTTCTGAAAACAAACACCGGGGAGCTGTTTTTT	CASSPRVLKTNTGELFF	.	TRBV7-8	.	TRBJ2-2
TGTGCCTGGGCCCCGGGGAGGACTGAAGCTTTCTTT	CAWAPGRTEAFF	.	TRBV30	many	TRBJ1-1
TGTGCCAGCAGTTATGGGGCAGGGAAACGTGTCTACACCTTC	CASSYGAGKRVYTF	.	TRBV6-5	few	TRBJ1-2
TGTGCCAGCAGCTTAATGACAGCCGAGCAGTACTTC	CASSLMTAEQYF	.	TRBV7-3	few	TRBJ2-7
TGTGCCAGCAGCTTCGTCACAGATACGCAGTATTTT	CASSFVTDTQYF	.	TRBV7-2	.	TRBJ2-3
TGTGCCAGCAGTGACGACAGGATGGGAACCTACGAGCAGTACTTC	CASSDDRMGTYEQYF	.	TRBV6-1	few	TRBJ2-7
TGTGCCAGCAGCTTTAGAGCGGGGGTAGTAAATGAGCAGTTCTTC	CASSFRAGVVNEQFF	TRBD2	TRBV7-3	.	TRBJ2-1
TGTGCCAGCAGTTTATCCAGGGGGCACTATGGCTACACCTTC	CASSLSRGHYGYTF	TRBD1	TRBV27	few	TRBJ1-2
TGTGCCAGCAGCTTAGCGGGGACTGACGGGGAGCTGTTTTTT	CASSLAGTDGELFF	.	TRBV7-6	few	TRBJ2-2
TGTGCCACCAGCAGAGATTATGGACAGACTTGGGAGACCCAGTACTTC	CATSRDYGQTWETQYF	.	TRBV15	.	TRBJ2-5
TGTGCCAGCAGCTTAGTGCAGGCCCTTCAAGAGACCCAGTACTTC	CASSLVQALQETQYF	.	TRBV11-2	few	TRBJ2-5
TGTGCCAGCAGTGCAGTGGCGGGACAAGAGACCCAGTACTTC	CASSAVAGQETQYF	.	TRBV6-1	few	TRBJ2-5
TGTGCCAGCTCAACCGGGACAGGGGGCGGGACGCAGTATTTT	CASSTGTGGGTQYF	TRBD1	TRBV18	.	TRBJ2-3
TGTGCCAGCTCACCAGGGAGGGATCAGCCCCAGCATTTT	CASSPGRDQPQHF	.	TRBV18	.	TRBJ1-5
TGTGCCAGCAGCCTAGAGGGGGGGCGTAAAGCTTTCTTT	CASSLEGGRKAFF	.	TRBV11-2	.	TRBJ1-1
TGTGCCAGCAGAACAAGTAGCGGGGGGACAGATACGCAGTATTTT	CASRTSSGGTDTQYF	TRBD2	TRBV6-5	.	TRBJ2-3
TGTGCCAGCAGCATCGGGACAGCTAACTATGGCTACACCTTC	CASSIGTANYGYTF	TRBD1	TRBV7-9	few	TRBJ1-2
TGCGCCAGCAGGGAGGGGACAGCCTACGAGCAGTACTTC	CASREGTAYEQYF	.	TRBV10-2	few	TRBJ2-7
TGTGCCAGCAGGTACTCCAATGAGCAGTTCTTC	CASRYSNEQFF	.	TRBV6-1	.	TRBJ2-1
TGTGCCAGCAGCTCGCCGGCCCGGCGGGGGGTAGATACGCAGTATTTT	CASSSPARRGVDTQYF	TRBD2	TRBV7-6	.	TRBJ2-3
TGTGCCAGCAGCAAAGCGCGACAGTTTTGGAGCAATCAGCCCCAGCATTTT	CASSKARQFWSNQPQHF	.	TRBV21-1	few	TRBJ1-5
TGTGCCAGCAGCCCCCCAGGGGTTCACGAGCAGTACTTC	CASSPPGVHEQYF	.	TRBV7-2	.	TRBJ2-7
TGTGCCAGCAACCCGTGGAGTAATGAAAAACTGTTTTTT	CASNPWSNEKLFF	.	TRBV6-1	few	TRBJ1-4